Following are 2 T cell receptor beta chains from one sample sequenced in a study of regulatory T cells in long-lasting Graves disease. Combining iRepertoire HTBI primers with Arm-PCR of CDR3 regions, the authors built TCR beta libraries. A single record per CDR3 protein comes from TCRdb applying MiXCR to the multiplex PCR reads. The sample lists hundreds of thousands of distinct CDR3 sequences; 15% to 20% were seen once. The time point: newly diagnosed GD, antithyroid drugs for less than 3 months. From RNA extracted from PBMCs, the TCR library was made. This sample also belongs to another study, concerning T cells in Graves' hyperthyroidism and ophthalmopathy.

The sample here was peripheral blood mononuclear cells (PBMCs), taken at new diagnosis, from a patient treated with antithyroid drugs. Receptors originate from a man aged 18 to 30 with Graves disease.

This clonotype was seen ten or more times. The V gene is TRBV7-9, the J gene TRBJ2-3; TRBD1 might be the D (5 bases). The length of the CDR3 is 15 residues. Germline loops: CDR1 SEHNR, CDR2 FQNEAQ (reference sequence). Deletions cut 5 bases from V and 1 base from J, with 13 bases between. CDR3 bases: TGTGCCAGCAGCCCTAACATAGGGGGCACAGATACGCAGTATTTT. Protein product: CASSPNIGGTDTQYF.

The sample holds many counts of this clonotype. This chain links TRBV10-1 with TRBJ1-2, with TRBD1 matching over 9 bases. CDR3 size: 14 residues. Germline CDR1 WNHNN, CDR2 SYGVQD (reference sequence). Trimming took 6 bases from V and 6 from J; bases not matched to a gene: 8. The CDR3 reads CASRFRDRVNGYTF. CDR3 coding DNA: TGCGCCAGCAGATTTCGGGACAGGGTGAATGGCTACACCTTC.